Listed here are 10 T cell receptor beta chains from one sample, sequenced in a study of T cells after yellow fever vaccination. One entry per CDR3 protein, called by TCRdb with MiXCR from the 5' RACE reads. In the table there are 170,000 or so distinct CDR3 sequences, roughly 6.4% of which are singletons. The source was CD4+ T cells sorted from PBMCs, collected on the day of the first yellow fever vaccination. All receptors come from a man aged 18-30 years who received the YFV17D yellow fever vaccine.

At least ten counts were recorded for this clonotype. The CDR3 DNA follows: TGCGCCAGCAGCCAAGGGAGCGGGGGGGCCTCTGGTGAGCAGTTCTTC. This gives the protein CASSQGSGGASGEQFF. V is TRBV4-3 and J is TRBJ2-1, with 10 bases matching TRBD2. In germline, CDR1 is LGHNA, CDR2 YSLEER. J was trimmed by 9 bases and V by 1 base; bases with no gene match: 9. The CDR3 spans 16 residues.

This clonotype was seen many times. The CDR3 DNA reads as TGTGCCAGCTCCGAAGGAGTTAAGGGGAACACTGAAGCTTTCTTT. It yields the protein CASSEGVKGNTEAFF. The rearrangement uses TRBV6-1 and TRBJ1-1; D is unclear. V was cut by 8 bases and J by 1 base, with 17 bases left in between. Looked up from germline, CDR1 is MNHNS and CDR2 is SASEGT. The CDR3 loop spans 15 amino acids.

This clonotype was recorded at least ten times. J is TRBJ2-5 and V is TRBV3-1; 8 nucleotides align to TRBD2. CDR3 length equals 18 residues. Looked up from germline, CDR1 is LGHDT and CDR2 is YNNKEL (reference sequence). J lost 4 bases, V lost 1 base, and 14 bases had no gene match. This chain's CDR3 is CASSQAPGAGATRETQYF. The CDR3 nucleotides are TGTGCCAGCAGCCAAGCTCCAGGAGCGGGGGCCACACGAGAGACCCAGTACTTC.

This chain links TRBV20-1 with TRBJ2-3; 7 bases align to TRBD2. Germline trimming cut 1 base from V and 5 bases from J; bases unmatched to any gene: 9. The CDR3 length is 15 residues. The V gene's germline CDR1 is DFQATT and CDR2 SNEGSKA (reference sequence). The CDR3 DNA follows: TGCAGTGCTAGAGCCTGGACTAGAGGTGTAGATACGCAGTATTTT. Amino acid sequence: CSARAWTRGVDTQYF.

Ten or more counts support this clonotype. The chain joins TRBV20-1 to TRBJ2-5, with D unresolved. V lost 5 bases, J lost 1 base, and 11 bases lay in between. The length of the CDR3 is 13 residues. CDR1 and CDR2 from the germline V gene are DFQATT and SNEGSKA (reference sequence). CDR3 sequence (DNA): TGCAGTGCTCTCTACAGCGCCCAAGAGACCCAGTACTTC. It encodes CSALYSAQETQYF.

This clonotype was seen repeatedly, ten times or more. The CDR3, as DNA: TGCAGCGTTGAAGATGCAGGAGGAAACACCATATATTTT. Amino acid sequence: CSVEDAGGNTIYF. V and J are TRBV29-1 and TRBJ1-3, with no clear D. Germline-derived CDR1 and CDR2 are SQVTM and ANQGSEA. This CDR3 has 13 amino acids. V dropped 0 bases and J dropped 4 bases, with 7 bases sitting between them.

This chain joins TRBV7-9 and TRBJ2-1; weak D call: TRBD2 (6 bases). Germline CDR1 reads SEHNR; CDR2 reads FQNEAQ (reference sequence). The germline V and J ends were trimmed by 3 bases and 8 bases, with 11 bases remaining between them. There are 13 residues in the CDR3. CDR3 sequence reads: CASSFGSADEQFF. The CDR3 nucleotides read TGTGCCAGCAGCTTCGGGAGCGCCGATGAGCAGTTCTTC.

This clonotype showed up just a few times. The rearrangement links TRBV3-1 to TRBJ1-5; the D is unclear. The germline CDR1 and CDR2 sequences are LGHDT and YNNKEL (reference sequence). CDR3 length: 13 amino acids. V was cut by 0 bases and J by 6 bases, with 6 bases left in between. CDR3 coding DNA: TGTGCCAGCAGCCAAGATGAGGCTCAGCCCCAGCATTTT. This sequence encodes CASSQDEAQPQHF.

This clonotype was picked up a small number of times. The chain uses TRBV9 and TRBJ2-1, with TRBD2 matching over 7 bases. The CDR3 runs 16 residues. Germline loops: CDR1 SGDLS, CDR2 YYNGEE. J gave up 4 bases and V 0 bases, and 7 bases lay outside the gene matches. The CDR3 protein is CASSVGRLAEYNEQFF. In DNA form, the CDR3 reads TGTGCCAGCAGCGTAGGTCGTCTAGCGGAATACAATGAGCAGTTCTTC.

This clonotype has a count of ten or more. The chain uses TRBV4-2 and TRBJ2-3, with 11 bases aligning to TRBD2. The CDR3 has 15 amino acids. The trim removed 3 bases at V and 4 bases at J, leaving 3 bases unmatched. Per the germline V gene, CDR1 is LGHNA and CDR2 is YNFKEQ. The CDR3 reads CASSQSSGGADTQYF. The CDR3 DNA sequence: TGTGCCAGCAGCCAGAGTAGCGGGGGGGCAGATACGCAGTATTTT.